The sequence of this T cell receptor (beta chain) was determined in a study of cytomegalovirus exposure and HLA in healthy donors. With respect to this clone: Its specificity is unknown.

The PCR contained 60 Vbeta and 13 Jbeta primers. Using immunoSEQ multiplex PCR, the repertoire was profiled, and TCRdb retains in-frame clones only, with some absent. Among about 130,000 clones, more than 70% were seen once, and the ten largest hold about 2.9%. V was shortened by 2 bases and J by 4 bases, with 6 bases between the two germline ends. This CDR3 region has 11 residues. Germline CDR1 and CDR2: SQVTM and ANQGSEA. Overall study findings and caveats: Later analysis found that TCR beta chains associated with HLA were more clonally expanded than other, equally common chains.

Sequenced: PBMCs. The source of this sequence is a man aged 40-49 years in good health and CMV-seronegative. This sequence joins TRBV29-1 and TRBJ2-7; D gene uncertain. The CDR3 bases are TGCAGCGTTGAACAGTATTACGAGCAGTACTTC. Protein product: CSVEQYYEQYF.